This T cell receptor (beta chain) originates from a study of T cell clonotyping in hematopoietic cell transplantation. Clones were sequenced by immunoSEQ multiplex PCR, and TCRdb holds only the in-frame ones, with some missing. Of approximately 26,000 clones in the sample, 65% to 90% are singletons; the top ten hold 24%. Regarding time point: recipient sample about 28 days before transplant, after cytoreduction. Germline assignment: CDR1 SGHDN and CDR2 FVKESK. Trimming at V came to 8 bases and at J to 14 bases, leaving 12 bases not matched to a gene. The CDR3 has 14 residues. The sequencing used peripheral blood mononuclear cells, collected before stem cell transplant. This clonotype originated in a woman in her sixties with acute myeloid leukemia. Some clones in this sample may be carry-over from other donors' samples. The chain employs TRBV14 and TRBJ1-4; TRBD1 matches at 12 bases. CDR3 amino acids: CASGTGQGAPRLFF. The CDR3 DNA sequence: TGTGCCAGCGGGACGGGACAGGGGGCACCGAGGCTGTTTTTT.